These 8 T cell receptor beta chains originate from one sample sequenced in a study of T-cell memory formation after mild COVID-19. TCRdb reanalysed the 5' RACE reads using MiXCR and keeps one entry per CDR3 protein. This sample yields around 450,000 distinct CDR3 sequences, of which 20% are seen a single time; 8.4% belongs to the top ten. Sequencing was carried out using PBMCs or a T cell subset sorted from them (not recorded which). The receptors originated from an adult woman who had mild COVID-19 (a few samples of this study predate the infection). Cell type and time point are not known.

The V gene is TRBV9, the J gene TRBJ1-1; TRBD1 matches 7 bases. V shed 4 bases, J shed 10 bases, and the junction held 10 bases outside the gene matches. The germline CDR1 and CDR2 sequences are SGDLS and YYNGEE. The CDR3 sequence is 13 residues long. CDR3 residues: CASSTHEQGPAFF. The CDR3 DNA is TGTGCCAGCAGCACACATGAACAGGGGCCAGCTTTCTTT. Variable domain in full (rest from reference TRBV9 and TRBJ1-1): DSGVTQTPKHLITATGQRVTLRCSPRSGDLSVYWYQQSLDQGLQFLIQYYNGEERAKGNILERFSAQQFPDLHSELNLSSLELGDSALYFCASSTHEQGPAFFGQGTRLTVV.

V and J are TRBV7-2 and TRBJ2-7; D is undetermined. This CDR3 spans 12 amino acids. Germline CDR1 reads SGHTA; CDR2 reads FQGNSA. Trimming took off 5 bases at V and 5 bases at J, with 10 bases between the two ends. The CDR3 protein is CASSLSRDEQYF. As DNA, the CDR3 is TGTGCCAGCAGCCTATCTCGGGACGAGCAGTACTTC. The full variable domain, with the rest looked up from reference TRBV7-2 and TRBJ2-7, is GAGVSQSPSNKVTEKGKDVELRCDPISGHTALYWYRQSLGQGLEFLIYFQGNSAPDKSGLPSDRFSAERTGGSVSTLTIQRTQQEDSAVYLCASSLSRDEQYFGPGTRLTVT.

The gene calls are TRBV6-6 and TRBJ1-1; D gene unclear. V lost 6 bases, J lost 8 bases, and 16 bases lay in between. In germline, CDR1 is MNHNY, CDR2 SVGAGI (reference sequence). The CDR3 contains 13 residues. The CDR3 reads CASSPGRTEEAFF. In DNA form, the CDR3 reads TGTGCCAGCAGCCCCGGCCGCACAGAAGAAGCTTTCTTT.

The chain carries TRBV5-1 and TRBJ2-1; D may correspond to TRBD1 or TRBD2 (5 bases each). The germline V gene has CDR1 SGHRS and CDR2 YFSETQ. CDR3 length: 14 residues. V dropped 2 bases and J dropped 1 base, with 7 bases sitting between them. The CDR3 protein is CASSFRESYNEQFF. The CDR3 DNA follows: TGCGCCAGCAGCTTCAGGGAGTCCTACAATGAGCAGTTCTTC.

This clonotype showed up just a few times. CDR3: CASRLTGGNTGELFF. CDR3 nucleotide sequence: TGTGCCAGCAGATTGACAGGGGGAAACACCGGGGAGCTGTTTTTT. This chain joins TRBV6-2 or TRBV6-3 and TRBJ2-2, with 9 bases that match TRBD1. Germline lookup yields CDR1 MNHEY and CDR2 SVGEGT. J was trimmed by 2 bases and V by 6 bases; bases with no gene match: 4. The CDR3 runs 15 residues.

V and J are TRBV29-1 and TRBJ2-2, with 7 bases that match TRBD1. CDR3 length: 13 residues. Trimming cost V 3 bases and J 7 bases; bases outside gene matches: 5. CDR1 is SQVTM and CDR2 is ANQGSEA in the germline V gene. DNA of the CDR3: TGCAGCGTTGAGGGGCAGGGGGTCGGGGAGCTGTTTTTT. Translation gives CSVEGQGVGELFF.

This chain uses TRBV11-3 with TRBJ2-2, with a weak D call TRBD2 (5 bases). Between the trimmed V and J ends, which lost 6 bases and 0 bases, there was a span of 14 bases. This CDR3 is built from 16 residues. Germline CDR1 and CDR2: SGHNT and YENEEA. CDR3 protein: CASSPGGRTNTGELFF. DNA of the CDR3: TGTGCCAGCAGTCCTGGAGGTCGGACGAACACCGGGGAGCTGTTTTTT.

The genes are TRBV5-1 and TRBJ2-7, with D possibly TRBD2 on 5 matching bases. Germline-derived CDR1 and CDR2 are SGHRS and YFSETQ. V was cut by 0 bases and J by 7 bases, with 17 bases left in between. This CDR3 comprises 15 residues. Here the CDR3 reads CASSLGAAGRGEQYF. The CDR3 DNA is TGCGCCAGCAGCTTGGGGGCCGCTGGGAGAGGAGAGCAGTACTTC. Together with reference TRBV5-1 and TRBJ2-7, the CDR3 gives the full variable domain: KAGVTQTPRYLIKTRGQQVTLSCSPISGHRSVSWYQQTPGQGLQFLFEYFSETQRNKGNFPGRFSGRQFSNSRSEMNVSTLELGDSALYLCASSLGAAGRGEQYFGPGTRLTVT.